Given below is one T cell receptor (beta chain) in context. The data were taken from a study of OX40 agonist ivuxolimab in advanced cancers. Germline V gene data show CDR1 as MNHEY and CDR2 as SVGAGI. CDR3 size: 13 residues. The V gene lost 4 bases and the J gene lost 6 bases, with 12 bases spanning the gap. Here immunoSEQ multiplex PCR was the method, and the copy in TCRdb shows in-frame clones only, minus some. This repertoire shows around 150,000 clones, roughly 91% found once; its top ten account for over 0.8%. The origin of this receptor is an adult with an advanced solid tumor such as melanoma, head and neck, liver or kidney cancer. The source material was CD4+ or CD8+ T cells sorted from blood, sampled in a trial of the OX40 agonist ivuxolimab. The rearrangement links TRBV6-5 to TRBJ1-1; D gene uncertain. CDR3 region: CASSSLPLAEAFF. The CDR3 DNA reads TGTGCCAGCAGTTCCTTACCACTGGCTGAAGCTTTCTTT.